The TCR beta chain under discussion was sequenced for a study of identical twins. Study-level findings and limits: Cord blood's abundant beta clonotypes had fewer insertions, unlike memory repertoires.

About this clonotype itself: No antigen is known for it.

Template switching, a step in the protocol, added a universal primer site, and cDNA carried unique molecular identifiers. MiXCR, run by TCRdb on the 5' RACE reads, gives a single entry per CDR3 protein. The table records over 600,000 distinct CDR3 sequences, around 20% of them present only once. The CDR3 spans 14 residues. Looked up from germline, CDR1 is MNHEY and CDR2 is SVGAGI. Between the trimmed V and J ends, which lost 4 bases and 10 bases, there was a span of 17 bases. These same records also appear under a second study, on T cells expressing NK-cell markers. This second report adds: Sorted CD3+CD56+NKG2C+, CD3+CD56+NKG2C- and CD3+CD56-NKG2C+ T cells supplied TCR beta repertoires.

The V and J genes are TRBV6-5 and TRBJ2-1, with D perhaps TRBD1 (5 bases). Sequencing was performed on PBMCs. The clonotype comes from a woman aged 18-30 years in good health. The CDR3 DNA sequence: TGTGCCAGCAGTTCCAATCCAGGGCTCCGAGAGCAGTTCTTC. Amino acid sequence: CASSSNPGLREQFF.